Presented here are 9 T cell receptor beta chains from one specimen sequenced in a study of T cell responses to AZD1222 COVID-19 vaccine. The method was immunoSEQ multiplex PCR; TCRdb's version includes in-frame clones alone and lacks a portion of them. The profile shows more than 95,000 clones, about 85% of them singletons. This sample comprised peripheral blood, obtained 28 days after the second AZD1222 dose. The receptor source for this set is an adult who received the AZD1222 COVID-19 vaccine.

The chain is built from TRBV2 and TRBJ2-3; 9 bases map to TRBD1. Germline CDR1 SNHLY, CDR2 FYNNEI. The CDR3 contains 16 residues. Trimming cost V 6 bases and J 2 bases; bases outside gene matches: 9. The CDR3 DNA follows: TGTGCCAGCAGCCAACAGGGGGCTGGCTCCACAGATACGCAGTATTTT. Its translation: CASSQQGAGSTDTQYF.

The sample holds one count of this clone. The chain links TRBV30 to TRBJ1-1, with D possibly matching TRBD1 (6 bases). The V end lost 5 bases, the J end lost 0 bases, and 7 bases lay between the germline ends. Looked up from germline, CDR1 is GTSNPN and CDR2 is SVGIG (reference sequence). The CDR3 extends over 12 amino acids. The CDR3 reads CAWDRMNTEAFF. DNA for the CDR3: TGTGCCTGGGACAGGATGAACACTGAAGCTTTCTTT.

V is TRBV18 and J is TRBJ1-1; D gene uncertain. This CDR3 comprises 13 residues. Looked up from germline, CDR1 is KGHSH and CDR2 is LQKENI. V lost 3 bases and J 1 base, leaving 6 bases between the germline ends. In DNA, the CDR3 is TGTGCCAGCTCACCGTCCCAGAACACTGAAGCTTTCTTT. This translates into CASSPSQNTEAFF.

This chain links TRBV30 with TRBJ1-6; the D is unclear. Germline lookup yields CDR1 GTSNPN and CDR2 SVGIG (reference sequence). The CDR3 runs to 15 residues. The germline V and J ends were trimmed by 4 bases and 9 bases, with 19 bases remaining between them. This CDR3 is CAWKGHTAVSSPLHF. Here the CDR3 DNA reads TGTGCCTGGAAGGGCCACACAGCCGTAAGTTCACCCCTCCACTTT.

The CDR3 sequence: CASGGEYSNQPQHF. In DNA, the CDR3 is TGTGCCAGCGGGGGGGAATATAGCAATCAGCCCCAGCATTTT. The rearrangement uses TRBV9 and TRBJ1-5; tentative D call: TRBD1 (5 bases). Germline CDR1 and CDR2: SGDLS and YYNGEE. The CDR3 totals 14 residues. Trimming cost V 7 bases and J 0 bases, with 11 bases left between them.

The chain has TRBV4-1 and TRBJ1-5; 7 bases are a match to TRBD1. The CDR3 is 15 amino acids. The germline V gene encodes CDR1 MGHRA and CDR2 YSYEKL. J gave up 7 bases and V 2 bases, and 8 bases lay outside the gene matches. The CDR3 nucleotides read TGCGCCAGCAGCCAATCCCGACAGGGAGGGCAGCCCCAGCATTTT. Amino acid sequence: CASSQSRQGGQPQHF.

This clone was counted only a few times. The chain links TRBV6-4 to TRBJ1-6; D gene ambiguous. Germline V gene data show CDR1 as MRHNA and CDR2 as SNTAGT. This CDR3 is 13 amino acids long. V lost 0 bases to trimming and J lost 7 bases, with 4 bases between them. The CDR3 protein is CASSDSGNSPLHF. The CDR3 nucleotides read TGTGCCAGCAGTGACTCAGGAAATTCACCCCTCCACTTT.

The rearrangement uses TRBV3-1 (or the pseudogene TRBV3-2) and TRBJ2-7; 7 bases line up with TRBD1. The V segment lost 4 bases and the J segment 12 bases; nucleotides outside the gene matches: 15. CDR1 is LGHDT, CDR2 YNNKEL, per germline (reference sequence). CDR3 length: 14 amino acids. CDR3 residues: CASSPLSKATGSYF. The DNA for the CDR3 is TGTGCCAGCAGCCCTCTAAGTAAGGCGACAGGGTCGTACTTC.

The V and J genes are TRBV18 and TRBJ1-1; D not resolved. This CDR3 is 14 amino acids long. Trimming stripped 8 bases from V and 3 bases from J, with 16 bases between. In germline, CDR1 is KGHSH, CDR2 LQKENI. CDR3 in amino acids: CASLDGGPDTEAFF. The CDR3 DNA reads TGTGCCAGCCTCGACGGTGGACCAGACACTGAAGCTTTCTTT.